The 32 T cell receptor beta chains listed next were all sequenced from one sample in a study of T cell responses to AZD1222 COVID-19 vaccine. Generated by immunoSEQ multiplex PCR, the TCRdb table keeps only in-frame clones and is missing some. The profile shows roughly 120,000 clones, 88% of them singletons. The material was peripheral blood, obtained 28 days after the second AZD1222 dose. All receptors come from an adult who received the AZD1222 COVID-19 vaccine.

CDR3 region: CAISEARREAFF. CDR3 in DNA: TGTGCCATCAGTGAGGCCAGAAGGGAAGCTTTCTTT. The chain employs TRBV10-3 and TRBJ1-1, with D unclear. Germline CDR1 reads ENHRY; CDR2 reads SYGVKD. V lost 2 bases and J lost 8, with 9 bases in between. The CDR3 is 12 residues long.

This chain links TRBV14 with TRBJ2-7; 11 bases are a match to TRBD1. The J segment lost 5 bases and the V segment lost 3 bases, leaving 12 bases of the junction unmatched. There are 17 residues in the CDR3. CDR1 is SGHDN, CDR2 FVKESK, per germline. DNA for the CDR3: TGTGCCAGCAGCCAGTCCGGCCAGGGACAGGGGGTCAACGAGCAGTACTTC. Amino acids: CASSQSGQGQGVNEQYF.

In its sample, this clone ranks as medium-sized. This chain links TRBV19 with TRBJ1-1, with 7 bases lining up with TRBD1. CDR1 and CDR2 from the germline V gene are LNHDA and SQIVND (reference sequence). V was clipped by 1 base and J by 1 base; unmatched bases: 6. The CDR3 has 16 residues. In nucleotides, the CDR3 is TGTGCCAGTAGTATAGCCGAGACAGGGCCGAACACTGAAGCTTTCTTT. As protein: CASSIAETGPNTEAFF.

This chain links TRBV6-6 with TRBJ1-2, with D possibly matching TRBD1 (5 bases). There are 15 residues in the CDR3. With 0 bases removed from V and 4 bases from J, the gap between germline ends came to 12 bases. CDR1 is MNHNY, CDR2 SVGAGI, per germline (reference sequence). The CDR3 coding sequence is TGTGCCAGCAGTTACTCTCCCCGGGGGACCTATGGCTACACCTTC. Its translation: CASSYSPRGTYGYTF.

This chain joins TRBV5-1 and TRBJ2-2, with D possibly matching TRBD1 (6 bases). Trimming shortened V by 0 bases and J by 2 bases, and 8 bases separated the two germline ends. This CDR3 is built from 15 residues. Germline V CDR1 and CDR2: SGHRS, YFSETQ. CDR3 amino acids: CASSLGGTNTGELFF. The DNA of the CDR3 is TGCGCCAGCAGCTTGGGAGGGACAAACACCGGGGAGCTGTTTTTT.

This chain's CDR3 is CAISEFRGLEYEQYF. The CDR3 DNA is TGTGCCATCAGTGAGTTCAGGGGGTTAGAATACGAGCAGTACTTC. The V and J genes are TRBV10-3 and TRBJ2-7; 7 nucleotides agree with TRBD1. The CDR3 runs 15 residues. Losses at the gene ends were 1 base for V and 4 bases for J; bases not matched to a gene: 7. Germline V CDR1 and CDR2: ENHRY, SYGVKD.

The count of this clone is one. The V and J genes are TRBV6-2 or TRBV6-3 and TRBJ2-7; TRBD2 matches 16 bases. The ends lost 5 bases at V and 5 bases at J; junction bases unmatched: 12. The CDR3 length is 18 residues. Germline assignment: CDR1 MNHEY and CDR2 SVGEGT. The CDR3 nucleotides are TGTGCCAGCAGTAAAATCGGGACTAGCGGGGGGGAAGTGGACGAGCAGTACTTC. This translates into CASSKIGTSGGEVDEQYF.

V gene TRBV5-1 combines with J gene TRBJ1-1, with 8 bases fitting TRBD1. The CDR3 has 15 amino acids. Germline V CDR1 and CDR2: SGHRS, YFSETQ. V lost 4 bases to trimming and J lost 6 bases; unmatched junction nucleotides: 11. CDR3 DNA: TGCGCCAGCAGCGCCGGCTGGGACAGGTCGTCTGAAGCTTTCTTT. Translated: CASSAGWDRSSEAFF.

The chain links TRBV5-1 to TRBJ2-7; 9 nucleotides line up with TRBD2. The CDR3 is made up of 14 amino acids. V was pared by 0 bases and J by 10 bases, with 8 bases of the junction left unmatched. Germline V lookup: CDR1 SGHRS, CDR2 YFSETQ. CDR3 region: CASSLGSGGFEQYF. DNA of the CDR3: TGCGCCAGCAGCTTGGGTAGCGGGGGCTTCGAACAGTACTTC.

This rearrangement joins TRBV7-9 to TRBJ1-2, with 8 positions matching TRBD1. Trimming took 6 bases from V and 8 from J; bases not matched to a gene: 8. The CDR3 is 13 residues long. Germline-derived CDR1 and CDR2 are SEHNR and FQNEAQ (reference sequence). CDR3 coding DNA: TGTGCCAGCAGTCAAGCCGACAGGGGAGGCTACACCTTC. Its translation: CASSQADRGGYTF.

The chain couples TRBV3-1 (or the pseudogene TRBV3-2) to TRBJ1-3; the match to TRBD1 covers 7 bases. The CDR3 runs to 15 residues. Germline V CDR1 and CDR2: LGHDT, YNNKEL (reference sequence). Trimming cost V 4 bases and J 0 bases; bases outside gene matches: 3. The CDR3: CASSLRGTSGNTIYF. CDR3 sequence (DNA): TGTGCCAGCAGCCTCAGGGGGACCTCTGGAAACACCATATATTTT.

This clone has a single count. The chain employs TRBV28 and TRBJ2-7, with D perhaps TRBD1 (6 bases). CDR1 is MDHEN and CDR2 is SYDVKM in the germline V gene. This CDR3 is 12 amino acids long. V lost 6 bases to trimming and J lost 7 bases, with 13 bases between them. The CDR3: CASSTGPREQYF. Here the CDR3 DNA reads TGTGCCAGCAGCACAGGGCCTCGGGAGCAGTACTTC.

The rearrangement uses TRBV7-3 and TRBJ2-7; D might be TRBD2 (6 bases). Germline V lookup: CDR1 SGHTA, CDR2 FQGTGA. V lost 2 bases and J lost 2, with 10 bases in between. The CDR3 is 14 amino acids. CDR3 protein: CASSLGGGTYEQYF. In DNA form, the CDR3 reads TGTGCCAGCAGCTTAGGGGGAGGCACCTACGAGCAGTACTTC.

The V and J genes are TRBV13 and TRBJ2-1; a possible D gene is TRBD2 (6 bases). CDR3 length equals 14 residues. V was shortened by 7 bases and J by 2 bases, with 12 bases between the two germline ends. Germline V lookup: CDR1 PRHDT, CDR2 FYEKMQ (reference sequence). This chain's CDR3 is CASNTGDPYNEQFF. Here the CDR3 DNA reads TGTGCCAGCAATACGGGAGATCCCTACAATGAGCAGTTCTTC.

This sequence joins TRBV4-2 and TRBJ1-2; TRBD1 aligns across 7 bases. Germline assignment: CDR1 LGHNA and CDR2 YNFKEQ. Unmatched junction bases numbered 5, after V lost 0 bases and J lost 1 base. CDR3 length: 16 residues. The chain's CDR3 is CASSQDTGVLNYGYTF. The CDR3 DNA reads as TGTGCCAGCAGCCAAGATACAGGGGTGCTTAACTATGGCTACACCTTC.

V and J are TRBV7-6 and TRBJ2-1, with D possibly called TRBD1 or TRBD2 (6 bases each). Between the trimmed V and J ends, which lost 2 bases and 3 bases, there was a span of 11 bases. CDR1 is SGHVS, CDR2 FNYEAQ, per germline. The CDR3 loop spans 15 amino acids. The DNA of the CDR3 is TGTGCCAGCAGCTTATGGGGGGCGGTCTACAATGAGCAGTTCTTC. It encodes CASSLWGAVYNEQFF.

V usage is TRBV11-1 and J usage is TRBJ1-1; perhaps TRBD1 as D (5 bases). From germline, CDR1 is SGHAT and CDR2 FQDESV (reference sequence). The CDR3 consists of 12 residues. Trimming stripped 5 bases from V and 6 bases from J, with 10 bases between. DNA of the CDR3: TGTGCCAGCAGCCGGGACGGTCCTGAAGCTTTCTTT. Residues: CASSRDGPEAFF.

The J gene is TRBJ1-5, the V gene TRBV9; tentative D call: TRBD1 (5 bases). The CDR3 has 14 residues. Per germline, CDR1 SGDLS and CDR2 YYNGEE. The V gene lost 4 bases and the J gene lost 7 bases, with 15 bases spanning the gap. CDR3 coding DNA: TGTGCCAGCAGCTGGGGACCGGAAGAGCAGCCCCAGCATTTT. As protein: CASSWGPEEQPQHF.

The chain recombines TRBV30 with TRBJ1-5; 11 nucleotides agree with TRBD1. Per germline, CDR1 GTSNPN and CDR2 SVGIG (reference sequence). Unmatched junction bases numbered 4, after V lost 1 base and J lost 5 bases. CDR3 length: 15 residues. In DNA form, the CDR3 reads TGTGCCTGGAGTGCCGGGACAGGGGGGGATCAGCCCCAGCATTTT. It is translated as CAWSAGTGGDQPQHF.

This sequence joins TRBV7-9 and TRBJ1-6; D might be TRBD1 (5 bases). The V and J ends lost 0 bases and 9 bases respectively, with 12 bases between them. This CDR3 comprises 15 residues. Germline loops: CDR1 SEHNR, CDR2 FQNEAQ (reference sequence). Here the CDR3 DNA reads TGTGCCAGCAGCTTAGCAGGCGGCAGGGCTTCACCCCTCCACTTT. As protein: CASSLAGGRASPLHF. Together with reference TRBV7-9 and TRBJ1-6, the CDR3 gives the full variable domain: DTGVSQNPRHKITKRGQNVTFRCDPISEHNRLYWYRQTLGQGPEFLTYFQNEAQLEKSRLLSDRFSAERPKGSFSTLEIQRTEQGDSAMYLCASSLAGGRASPLHFGNGTRLTVT.

This clone has only one observation. This chain connects TRBV7-8 to TRBJ2-7, with 10 bases lining up with TRBD2. Germline CDR1 and CDR2: SGHVS and FQNEAQ. The CDR3 is 16 amino acids. With V trimmed by 5 bases and J by 1 base, 8 bases remained unmatched. CDR3 sequence: CASSLPSGSGSYEQYF. For the CDR3, the DNA is TGTGCCAGCAGCCTTCCTAGCGGGAGTGGGTCCTACGAGCAGTACTTC.

Turning to this clone: At one boundary the junction diverges from the germline segment, which might be a read error. Other DNA sequences of this sample code for an identical CDR3. The V and J genes are TRBV7-2 and TRBJ2-7; possible D gene TRBD2, 6 bases. The CDR3 spans 14 residues. Looked up from germline, CDR1 is SGHTA and CDR2 is FQGNSA. The CDR3: CASSLSAGNYEQYF. Here the CDR3 DNA reads TGTGCTAGCAGCTTAAGCGCGGGGAACTACGAGCAGTACTTC.

The V and J genes are TRBV2 and TRBJ2-1, with D uncertain. The CDR3 loop spans 13 amino acids. Germline V gives CDR1 SNHLY, CDR2 FYNNEI. Trimming took 2 bases from V and 4 from J, leaving 6 bases between them. The CDR3 DNA sequence: TGTGCCAGCAGTGAAATGGGTTACAATGAGCAGTTCTTC. It specifies CASSEMGYNEQFF.

V is TRBV12-5 and J is TRBJ2-1; 7 bases are shared with TRBD1. The V and J ends lost 6 bases and 0 bases, in that order; junction bases with no gene match: 17. Germline loops: CDR1 LGHNT, CDR2 FRNRAP. The CDR3 has 19 amino acids. The CDR3 is CASGLSTGAEETSYNEQFF. The CDR3 DNA sequence: TGTGCTAGTGGGCTATCAACAGGGGCCGAAGAGACCTCCTACAATGAGCAGTTCTTC.

V usage is TRBV4-3 and J usage is TRBJ2-1, with TRBD2 matching over 14 bases. This CDR3 spans 16 amino acids. Germline V gene data show CDR1 as LGHNA and CDR2 as YSLEER. Unmatched junction bases numbered 3, after V lost 0 bases and J lost 8 bases. The DNA for the CDR3 is TGCGCCAGCAGCCAAGAGACTAGCGGGGGGGGAGATGAGCAGTTCTTC. Translating gives CASSQETSGGGDEQFF.

This chain joins TRBV4-1 and TRBJ1-1, with D maybe TRBD1 (6 bases). CDR3 length equals 15 residues. CDR1 and CDR2 (germline): MGHRA, YSYEKL. Trimming removed 0 bases from V and 8 bases from J, with 16 bases in between. The CDR3 sequence: CASSQDFVQGREAFF. The CDR3 bases are TGCGCCAGCAGCCAAGATTTCGTTCAGGGGCGCGAAGCTTTCTTT.

The V and J genes are TRBV5-1 and TRBJ2-1; either TRBD1 or TRBD2 may fit D (5 bases each). The CDR3 length is 15 residues. CDR1 is SGHRS and CDR2 is YFSETQ in the germline V gene. V shed 0 bases and J shed 0 bases, with 7 bases lying between them. CDR3 protein: CASSLGDLSYNEQFF. The CDR3 nucleotides are TGCGCCAGCAGCTTGGGGGACCTCTCCTACAATGAGCAGTTCTTC.

The V gene is TRBV15, the J gene TRBJ1-2; 8 bases align to TRBD1. With 6 bases clipped from V and 5 bases from J, the junction kept 11 bases outside the gene matches. CDR1 is LNHNV, CDR2 YYDKDF, per germline (reference sequence). CDR3 length: 15 residues. For the CDR3, the DNA is TGTGCCACCAGACTGGATCTGGACAGGGCGTATGGCTACACCTTC. It codes for CATRLDLDRAYGYTF.

The chain recombines TRBV5-1 with TRBJ1-4; D unclear. V lost 4 bases and J 0 bases, leaving 7 bases between the germline ends. The V gene's germline CDR1 is SGHRS and CDR2 YFSETQ. The CDR3 is 14 residues long. The CDR3 region is CASSREATNEKLFF. The CDR3 nucleotides are TGCGCCAGCAGCCGAGAGGCAACTAATGAAAAACTGTTTTTT.

The chain uses TRBV5-5 and TRBJ2-2, with D perhaps matching TRBD1 or TRBD2 (5 bases each). The CDR3 extends over 17 amino acids. CDR1 SGHKS and CDR2 YYEKEE come from the germline V gene (reference sequence). V gave up 5 bases and J gave up 0 bases, with 17 bases separating them. CDR3 DNA sequence: TGTGCCAGCAGGAAAAGAGGGGATTTCGCGAACACCGGGGAGCTGTTTTTT. Translation: CASRKRGDFANTGELFF.

The chain joins TRBV6-2 or TRBV6-3 to TRBJ2-7; no clear D. V was shortened by 4 bases and J by 4 bases, with 8 bases between the two germline ends. Germline V gene sequence: CDR1 MNHEY, CDR2 SVGEGT. The CDR3 runs 12 residues. The CDR3 region is CASSSSVYEQYF. Here the CDR3 DNA reads TGTGCCAGCAGTTCGTCAGTTTACGAGCAGTACTTC.

This clone was seen once. V usage is TRBV24-1 and J usage is TRBJ2-1; 9 bases fit TRBD1. Germline V gene sequence: CDR1 KGHDR, CDR2 SFDVKD. The CDR3 spans 14 residues. With 3 bases clipped from V and 9 bases from J, the junction kept 5 bases outside the gene matches. The CDR3 DNA reads as TGTGCCACCAGTGATACGGGACAGGGCGGTGAGCAGTTCTTC. Protein: CATSDTGQGGEQFF.